Shown below are 22 T cell receptor beta chains from a single sample sequenced in a study of shared clonotypes between healthy human individuals (dated by TCRdb to 2020 to 2022). Library construction relied on the immunoSEQ multiplex PCR assay. TCRdb provides this immuneACCESS table in a form limited to in-frame rearrangements. Some clones are lacking; in checked studies, under half of them reflect an unresolved V gene, and why the rest are absent is not known. This sample gives 850,000 to 1,200,000 clones in total; 75% of them show up just once. Of the sample, about 1.5% falls within the top ten clones. The sequenced sample consisted of memory CD4+ T cells sorted from blood. The cell subset or site label of this sample denotes: CD45RA-negative fraction. The receptor set was obtained from a man aged 18-30 years in good health.

V and J are TRBV5-1 and TRBJ1-1; D is uncertain. V was shortened by 1 base and J by 4 bases, with 11 bases between the two germline ends. This CDR3 is built from 14 residues. The germline CDR1 and CDR2 sequences are SGHRS and YFSETQ. The DNA for the CDR3 is TGCGCCAGCAGCTTGTGGTCAGGCGCCACTGAAGCTTTCTTT. The encoded protein is CASSLWSGATEAFF.

This clone was picked up one time. The genes are TRBV5-6 and TRBJ1-1; weak D call: TRBD1 (5 bases). CDR3 size: 17 residues. CDR1 and CDR2 (germline): SGHDT, YYEEEE. Deletions cut 0 bases from V and 0 bases from J, with 15 bases between. The CDR3 loop reads CASSLVGGNTLNTEAFF. The CDR3 DNA sequence: TGTGCCAGCAGCTTGGTGGGGGGTAACACACTGAACACTGAAGCTTTCTTT.

As for this clone: The same CDR3 also results from other DNA sequences found in this sample. This rearrangement joins TRBV7-2 to TRBJ1-5, with a weak D call TRBD1 (5 bases). Germline loops: CDR1 SGHTA, CDR2 FQGNSA. The V end lost 5 bases, the J end lost 2 bases, and 10 bases lay between the germline ends. The CDR3 has 14 residues. The CDR3 DNA sequence: TGTGCCAGCAGCCTAGGGACCGGCAATCAGCCCCAGCATTTT. Its translation: CASSLGTGNQPQHF.

The chain links TRBV2 to TRBJ1-2; the D is unclear. CDR1 and CDR2 (germline): SNHLY, FYNNEI. The V end was cut by 0 bases, the J end by 8 bases, with 7 bases between. This CDR3 spans 12 amino acids. CDR3 sequence reads: CASSEALVGYTF. The CDR3 DNA sequence: TGTGCCAGCAGTGAAGCGCTTGTAGGCTACACCTTC.

This clone has just a few counts. V gene TRBV4-1 combines with J gene TRBJ1-5; perhaps TRBD1 as D (5 bases). The CDR3 totals 15 residues. V was clipped by 0 bases and J by 7 bases, with 13 bases between them. CDR1 and CDR2 (germline): MGHRA, YSYEKL. In DNA, the CDR3 is TGCGCCAGCAGCCAAGATTTGGGGCCGGGACAGCCCCAGCATTTT. Translated, it gives CASSQDLGPGQPQHF.

V is TRBV2 and J is TRBJ2-3, with TRBD2 identical over 7 bases. This CDR3 has 14 amino acids. In germline, CDR1 is SNHLY, CDR2 FYNNEI. With V trimmed by 8 bases and J by 1 base, 6 bases remained unmatched. In DNA form, the CDR3 reads TGTGCCAGCTCCAGGGAGGGTGGCACAGATACGCAGTATTTT. Its translation: CASSREGGTDTQYF.

The rearrangement uses TRBV18 and TRBJ1-6; D not certain. Germline loops: CDR1 KGHSH, CDR2 LQKENI. The germline V and J ends were trimmed by 6 bases and 6 bases, with 12 bases remaining between them. The CDR3 runs to 14 residues. Here the CDR3 DNA reads TGTGCCAGCTCCTTAGTACAAGCTAATTCACCCCTCCACTTT. It is translated as CASSLVQANSPLHF.

The CDR3 sequence is CASSRLGGPGANVLTF. CDR3 DNA sequence: TGCGCCAGCAGCCGCCTCGGTGGCCCTGGGGCCAACGTCCTGACTTTC. This sequence joins TRBV4-1 and TRBJ2-6; D remains ambiguous. Trimming stripped 4 bases from V and 2 bases from J, with 12 bases between. Germline V CDR1 and CDR2: MGHRA, YSYEKL. This CDR3 is built from 16 residues.

This chain uses TRBV2 with TRBJ2-5, with 11 bases that match TRBD1. V dropped 10 bases and J dropped 5; count of bases not matched to a gene: 3. Germline assignment: CDR1 SNHLY and CDR2 FYNNEI. This CDR3 region has 12 residues. CDR3 nucleotides: TGTGCCACCCGGGACAGGGGGGAGACCCAGTACTTC. Amino acid sequence: CATRDRGETQYF.

V is TRBV19 and J is TRBJ2-7, with D unclear. Looked up from germline, CDR1 is LNHDA and CDR2 is SQIVND (reference sequence). Deletions cut 3 bases from V and 3 bases from J, with 15 bases between. The CDR3 has 15 residues. The CDR3 DNA reads TGTGCCAGTAGTATCAGTGATTTCGGCGGCTACGAGCAGTACTTC. This codes for CASSISDFGGYEQYF.

This sequence joins TRBV28 and TRBJ2-1; 9 bases align to TRBD2. Germline assignment: CDR1 MDHEN and CDR2 SYDVKM. The ends lost 2 bases at V and 7 bases at J; junction bases unmatched: 3. This CDR3 is built from 14 residues. As DNA, the CDR3 is TGTGCCAGCAGTTTAAGGCTAGCGGGGAATGAGCAGTTCTTC. Protein product: CASSLRLAGNEQFF.

On this clone itself: This sample also contains other DNA sequences that code for the same CDR3. The J gene is TRBJ1-1, the V gene TRBV6-6; perhaps TRBD1 as D (5 bases). Trimming left V 2 bases short and J 2 bases short, with 12 bases between. Germline CDR1 MNHNY, CDR2 SVGAGI (reference sequence). The CDR3 covers 15 residues. As DNA, the CDR3 is TGTGCCAGCAGTTACCCCGGACAAGGAAACACTGAAGCTTTCTTT. This gives the protein CASSYPGQGNTEAFF.

This clone appeared a single time. The chain employs TRBV18 and TRBJ2-7; TRBD1 is a possible D gene (6 bases). The germline V gene has CDR1 KGHSH and CDR2 LQKENI. V shed 3 bases and J shed 5 bases, with 14 bases lying between them. The CDR3 has 14 residues. The CDR3 spells CASSPNRDMNEQYF. The CDR3 DNA is TGTGCCAGCTCACCGAACAGGGACATGAACGAGCAGTACTTC. Drawing the rest from reference TRBV18 and TRBJ2-7, the complete variable domain is NAGVMQNPRHLVRRRGQEARLRCSPMKGHSHVYWYRQLPEEGLKFMVYLQKENIIDESGMPKERFSAEFPKEGPSILRIQQVVRGDSAAYFCASSPNRDMNEQYFGPGTRLTVT.

The chain uses TRBV6-6 and TRBJ2-3; 7 nucleotides agree with TRBD1. The length of the CDR3 is 14 residues. Germline CDR1 reads MNHNY; CDR2 reads SVGAGI (reference sequence). Trimming cost V 5 bases and J 4 bases; bases outside gene matches: 6. The chain's CDR3 is CASSLRQGADTQYF. CDR3 sequence (DNA): TGTGCCAGCAGTCTCCGACAGGGTGCAGATACGCAGTATTTT.

The DNA of the CDR3 is TGCGCCAGCAGCCCAGCAGGGGGCCACTCTGGAAACACCATATATTTT. Protein product: CASSPAGGHSGNTIYF. This chain links TRBV5-1 with TRBJ1-3; 8 bases map to TRBD1. V shed 4 bases and J 0 bases; nucleotides not matched to a gene: 6. The germline CDR1 and CDR2 sequences are SGHRS and YFSETQ. The CDR3 has 16 residues.

With regard to this clone: The sample has other DNA sequences that encode this CDR3 too. V gene TRBV18 combines with J gene TRBJ2-2; D is perhaps TRBD1 (6 bases). The germline V gene encodes CDR1 KGHSH and CDR2 LQKENI. Deletions cut 3 bases from V and 2 bases from J, with 7 bases between. The length of the CDR3 is 14 residues. The chain's CDR3 is CASSPDSNTGELFF. In nucleotides, the CDR3 is TGTGCCAGCTCACCGGACAGTAACACCGGGGAGCTGTTTTTT.

The rearrangement links TRBV21-1 to TRBJ1-2. TRBV21-1 is an annotated pseudogene. The CDR3 contains 19 residues. The CDR3 loop is CASSILTGDNPWTGRGYTF. In nucleotides, the CDR3 is TGTGCCAGCAGCATTCTGACAGGCGACAACCCCTGGACTGGGAGGGGCTACACCTTC.

In its sample, this clone was seen once. CDR3 protein: CASSFLDSVRGNYGYTF. CDR3 bases: TGTGCCAGCAGCTTTCTGGACAGCGTACGGGGGAACTATGGCTACACCTTC. The chain is built from TRBV7-2 and TRBJ1-2; D is possibly TRBD1 (6 bases). The V gene lost 3 bases and the J gene lost 2 bases, with 19 bases spanning the gap. Germline CDR1 and CDR2: SGHTA and FQGNSA. The CDR3 extends over 17 amino acids.

This clone was picked up one time. The V gene is TRBV6-1, the J gene TRBJ1-1; TRBD1 aligns across 7 bases. V lost 3 bases, J lost 3 bases, and 4 bases stayed unmatched. CDR1 and CDR2 from the germline V gene are MNHNS and SASEGT. There are 14 residues in the CDR3. CDR3 DNA: TGTGCCAGCAGTGAGCGGACAGGAGACACTGAAGCTTTCTTT. Residues: CASSERTGDTEAFF.

This clone has just one count. This sequence joins TRBV4-1 and TRBJ2-5, with D perhaps given as TRBD1 or TRBD2 (5 bases each). V was cut by 3 bases and J by 5 bases, with 13 bases left in between. The germline V gene encodes CDR1 MGHRA and CDR2 YSYEKL. The CDR3 runs to 14 residues. The CDR3 sequence is CASSQGTYLETQYF. The CDR3 DNA reads TGCGCCAGCAGCCAGGGGACGTATTTGGAGACCCAGTACTTC.

This clone appeared a single time. The same CDR3 arises from other DNA sequences in this sample as well. The chain joins TRBV18 to TRBJ1-2; D gene unclear. This CDR3 is built from 13 residues. The germline gives CDR1 KGHSH, CDR2 LQKENI. V lost 3 bases and J lost 3, with 8 bases in between. The CDR3 sequence: CASSPGTDYGYTF. CDR3 sequence (DNA): TGTGCCAGCTCACCGGGAACGGACTATGGCTACACCTTC. Using reference TRBV18 and TRBJ1-2 for the parts outside the CDR3, the full variable domain is NAGVMQNPRHLVRRRGQEARLRCSPMKGHSHVYWYRQLPEEGLKFMVYLQKENIIDESGMPKERFSAEFPKEGPSILRIQQVVRGDSAAYFCASSPGTDYGYTFGSGTRLTVV.

Only a few counts were recorded for this clone. V is TRBV19 and J is TRBJ1-5, with 7 bases matching TRBD1. CDR1 LNHDA and CDR2 SQIVND come from the germline V gene (reference sequence). V was clipped by 5 bases and J by 10 bases; unmatched bases: 11. CDR3 length: 14 amino acids. CDR3 nucleotides: TGTGCCAGTAGTTTTGGGCAGGGGGTCCTCCCCCAGCATTTT. This sequence encodes CASSFGQGVLPQHF.